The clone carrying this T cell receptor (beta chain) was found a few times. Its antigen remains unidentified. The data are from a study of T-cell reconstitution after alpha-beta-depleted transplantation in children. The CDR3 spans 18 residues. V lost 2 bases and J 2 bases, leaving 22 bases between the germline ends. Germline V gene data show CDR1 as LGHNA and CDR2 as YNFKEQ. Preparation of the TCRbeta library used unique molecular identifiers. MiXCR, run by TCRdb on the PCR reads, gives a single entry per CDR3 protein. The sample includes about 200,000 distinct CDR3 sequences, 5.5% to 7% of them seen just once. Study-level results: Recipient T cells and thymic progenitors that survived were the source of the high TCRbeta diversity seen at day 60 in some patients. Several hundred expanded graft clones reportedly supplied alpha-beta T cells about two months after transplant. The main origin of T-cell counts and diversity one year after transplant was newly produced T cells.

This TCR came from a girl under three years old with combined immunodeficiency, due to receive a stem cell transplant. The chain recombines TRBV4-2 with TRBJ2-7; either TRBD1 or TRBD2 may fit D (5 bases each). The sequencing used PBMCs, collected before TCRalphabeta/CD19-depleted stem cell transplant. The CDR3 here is CASSQHLKPGRRAYEQYF. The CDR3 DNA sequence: TGTGCCAGCAGCCAACATCTGAAACCGGGACGGCGAGCCTACGAGCAGTACTTC.